These T cell receptor beta chains were read from a single sample in a study of blood T cell repertoires in COVID-19. TCRdb keeps only in-frame clones here, not all; method: immunoSEQ multiplex PCR. The table includes more than 85,000 clones, roughly 90% detected once. The sample taken for sequencing was peripheral blood. The receptors shown here come from an older woman with acute or convalescent COVID-19. CDR3s include the opening cysteine and the closing phenylalanine or tryptophan. The D gene is left open where the match is weak. A row's size may be missing; if present it is once, few, many or a size class.

clone_size: once; j_call: TRBJ1-2; d_call: .; v_call: TRBV3-1/TRBV3-2; cdr3_aa: CASSRRGFGYTF; cdr3_nt: TGTGCCAGCAGCCGTCGGGGGTTCGGCTACACCTTC
clone_size: .; j_call: TRBJ2-1; d_call: .; v_call: TRBV24-1; cdr3_aa: CATSDSRGTYNEQFF; cdr3_nt: TGTGCCACCAGTGATTCTCGGGGGACCTACAATGAGCAGTTCTTC
clone_size: .; j_call: TRBJ1-1; d_call: .; v_call: TRBV19; cdr3_aa: CASSKRGAGDTEAFF; cdr3_nt: TGTGCCAGTAGTAAACGGGGGGCAGGTGACACTGAAGCTTTCTTT
clone_size: .; j_call: TRBJ2-1; d_call: .; v_call: TRBV6-1; cdr3_aa: CASSEHRYNEQFF; cdr3_nt: TGTGCCAGCAGTGAGCACAGATACAATGAGCAGTTCTTC
clone_size: .; j_call: TRBJ1-4; d_call: TRBD1; v_call: TRBV10-3; cdr3_aa: CAISEGQGLEKLFF; cdr3_nt: TGTGCCATCAGTGAGGGACAGGGTTTGGAAAAACTGTTTTTT
clone_size: .; j_call: TRBJ1-1; d_call: .; v_call: TRBV5-1; cdr3_aa: CASSLEVRSNPNTEAFF; cdr3_nt: TGCGCCAGCAGCTTGGAAGTTCGGTCCAACCCGAACACTGAAGCTTTCTTT
clone_size: .; j_call: TRBJ1-2; d_call: .; v_call: TRBV3-1/TRBV3-2; cdr3_aa: CASSQPGWGGRVHGYTF; cdr3_nt: TGTGCCAGCAGCCAACCCGGGTGGGGGGGGCGAGTCCATGGCTACACCTTC
clone_size: .; j_call: TRBJ2-5; d_call: .; v_call: TRBV27; cdr3_aa: CASSFRETQYF; cdr3_nt: TGTGCCAGCAGTTTCCGAGAGACCCAGTACTTC
clone_size: .; j_call: TRBJ2-3; d_call: TRBD2; v_call: TRBV19; cdr3_aa: CASILTAGGPPDTQYF; cdr3_nt: TGTGCCAGTATTTTAACAGCGGGAGGGCCCCCAGATACGCAGTATTTT
clone_size: .; j_call: TRBJ2-1; d_call: .; v_call: TRBV19; cdr3_aa: CASKPNANNEQFF; cdr3_nt: TGTGCCAGTAAACCAAACGCGAACAATGAGCAGTTCTTC
clone_size: .; j_call: TRBJ2-1; d_call: TRBD2; v_call: TRBV4-1; cdr3_aa: CASSQESASGINEQFF; cdr3_nt: TGCGCCAGCAGCCAAGAGTCGGCTAGCGGGATAAATGAGCAGTTCTTC
clone_size: .; j_call: TRBJ2-1; d_call: .; v_call: TRBV29-1; cdr3_aa: CSPPTIMVYNEQFF; cdr3_nt: TGCAGCCCCCCCACTATTATGGTCTACAATGAGCAGTTCTTC
clone_size: few; j_call: TRBJ2-3; d_call: .; v_call: TRBV7-9; cdr3_aa: CASSTADTQYF; cdr3_nt: TGTGCCAGCAGCACGGCAGATACGCAGTATTTT
clone_size: .; j_call: TRBJ2-7; d_call: TRBD2; v_call: TRBV30; cdr3_aa: CAWSALGLGYEQYF; cdr3_nt: TGTGCCTGGAGTGCCCTCGGACTAGGCTACGAGCAGTACTTC
clone_size: .; j_call: TRBJ1-5; d_call: TRBD1; v_call: TRBV29-1; cdr3_aa: CSVADRVDQPQHF; cdr3_nt: TGCAGCGTTGCTGACAGGGTAGATCAGCCCCAGCATTTT
clone_size: .; j_call: TRBJ1-5; d_call: .; v_call: TRBV6-5; cdr3_aa: CASRSLQGQPQHF; cdr3_nt: TGTGCCAGCAGATCACTACAGGGACAGCCCCAGCATTTT
clone_size: .; j_call: TRBJ2-7; d_call: TRBD1; v_call: TRBV18; cdr3_aa: CASSPAGQGINEQYF; cdr3_nt: TGTGCCAGCTCACCGGCGGGACAGGGAATCAACGAGCAGTACTTC
clone_size: .; j_call: TRBJ1-1; d_call: .; v_call: TRBV4-1; cdr3_aa: CASSRGMNTEAFF; cdr3_nt: TGCGCCAGCAGCCGCGGAATGAACACTGAAGCTTTCTTT
clone_size: .; j_call: TRBJ2-5; d_call: TRBD1; v_call: TRBV6-2/TRBV6-3; cdr3_aa: CASSINRDRWLGQETQYF; cdr3_nt: TGTGCCAGCAGCATAAACCGGGACAGGTGGTTGGGCCAAGAGACCCAGTACTTC
clone_size: .; j_call: TRBJ2-1; d_call: .; v_call: TRBV5-8; cdr3_aa: CASSDVLSGSNYNEQFF; cdr3_nt: TGTGCCAGCAGCGACGTCCTTAGCGGATCCAACTACAATGAGCAGTTCTTC
clone_size: .; j_call: TRBJ2-3; d_call: TRBD2; v_call: TRBV7-9; cdr3_aa: CASSLSGTSGTDTQYF; cdr3_nt: TGTGCCAGCAGCTTATCCGGGACTAGCGGCACAGATACGCAGTATTTT
clone_size: .; j_call: TRBJ1-1; d_call: .; v_call: TRBV11-2; cdr3_aa: CASRPMDTEAFF; cdr3_nt: TGTGCCAGCAGACCTATGGACACTGAAGCTTTCTTT
clone_size: .; j_call: TRBJ2-3; d_call: .; v_call: TRBV9; cdr3_aa: CASSQKVAGADTQYF; cdr3_nt: TGTGCCAGCAGCCAGAAGGTGGCAGGCGCAGATACGCAGTATTTT
clone_size: .; j_call: TRBJ1-6; d_call: .; v_call: TRBV4-1; cdr3_aa: CASSQTGRSPLHF; cdr3_nt: TGCGCCAGCAGCCAAACCGGTCGGTCACCCCTCCACTTT
clone_size: .; j_call: TRBJ2-2; d_call: TRBD2; v_call: TRBV24-1; cdr3_aa: CATSDPGPSGPGELFF; cdr3_nt: TGTGCCACCAGTGACCCTGGCCCTAGCGGGCCCGGGGAGCTGTTTTTT
clone_size: .; j_call: TRBJ2-7; d_call: .; v_call: TRBV5-1; cdr3_aa: CASSGAGITYEQYF; cdr3_nt: TGCGCCAGCAGCGGGGCAGGGATTACCTACGAGCAGTACTTC
clone_size: .; j_call: TRBJ2-6; d_call: .; v_call: TRBV18; cdr3_aa: CASSPSDSSGANVLTF; cdr3_nt: TGTGCCAGCTCACCATCGGACAGCTCTGGGGCCAACGTCCTGACTTTC
clone_size: .; j_call: TRBJ1-2; d_call: TRBD1; v_call: TRBV28; cdr3_aa: CASSFLTGGGYTF; cdr3_nt: TGTGCCAGCAGTTTCCTTACAGGGGGCGGCTACACCTTC
clone_size: .; j_call: TRBJ2-3; d_call: .; v_call: TRBV5-4; cdr3_aa: CASSLEGAMPDTQYF; cdr3_nt: TGTGCCAGCAGCTTGGAAGGGGCCATGCCAGATACGCAGTATTTT
clone_size: .; j_call: TRBJ2-3; d_call: TRBD2; v_call: TRBV24-1; cdr3_aa: CATSDPSFQTGTRGTDTQYF; cdr3_nt: TGTGCCACCAGTGATCCATCCTTCCAAACCGGGACTAGAGGTACAGATACGCAGTATTTT
clone_size: .; j_call: TRBJ1-3; d_call: .; v_call: TRBV7-2; cdr3_aa: CASSLGPGSGNTIYF; cdr3_nt: TGTGCCAGCAGCTTAGGACCAGGCTCTGGAAACACCATATATTTT